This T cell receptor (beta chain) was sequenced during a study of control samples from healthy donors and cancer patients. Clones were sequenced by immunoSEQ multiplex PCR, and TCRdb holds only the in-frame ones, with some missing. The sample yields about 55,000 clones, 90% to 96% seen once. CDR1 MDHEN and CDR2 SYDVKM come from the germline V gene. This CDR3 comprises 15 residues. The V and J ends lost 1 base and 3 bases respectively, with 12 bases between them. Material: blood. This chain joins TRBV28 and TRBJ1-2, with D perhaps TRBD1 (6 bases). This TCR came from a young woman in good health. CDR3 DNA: TGTGCCAGCAGTTTATACAACAGGGTGGACTATGGCTACACCTTC. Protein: CASSLYNRVDYGYTF.